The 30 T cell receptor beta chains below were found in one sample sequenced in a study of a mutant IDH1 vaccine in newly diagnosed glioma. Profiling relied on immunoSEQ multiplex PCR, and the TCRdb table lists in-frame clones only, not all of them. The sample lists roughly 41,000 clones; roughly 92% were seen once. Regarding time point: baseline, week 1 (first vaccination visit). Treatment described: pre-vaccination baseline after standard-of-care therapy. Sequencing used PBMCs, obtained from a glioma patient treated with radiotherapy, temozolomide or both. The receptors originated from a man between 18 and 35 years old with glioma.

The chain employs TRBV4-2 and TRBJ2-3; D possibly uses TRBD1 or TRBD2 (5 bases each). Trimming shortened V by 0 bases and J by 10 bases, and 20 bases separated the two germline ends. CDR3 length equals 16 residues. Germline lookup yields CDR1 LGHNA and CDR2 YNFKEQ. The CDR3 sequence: CASSQDAGTRIRAQYF. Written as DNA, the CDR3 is TGTGCCAGCAGCCAAGACGCCGGGACCCGGATACGGGCGCAGTATTTT.

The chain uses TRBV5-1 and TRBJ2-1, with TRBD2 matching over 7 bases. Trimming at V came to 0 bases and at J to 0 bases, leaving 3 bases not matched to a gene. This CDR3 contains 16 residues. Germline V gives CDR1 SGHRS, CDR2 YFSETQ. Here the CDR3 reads CASSLVRGSSYNEQFF. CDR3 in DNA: TGCGCCAGCAGCTTGGTCCGCGGGAGCTCCTACAATGAGCAGTTCTTC.

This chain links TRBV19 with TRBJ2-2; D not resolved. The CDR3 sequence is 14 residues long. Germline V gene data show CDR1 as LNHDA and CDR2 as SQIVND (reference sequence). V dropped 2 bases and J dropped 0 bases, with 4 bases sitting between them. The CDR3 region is CASSILANTGELFF. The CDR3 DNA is TGTGCCAGTAGTATACTGGCGAACACCGGGGAGCTGTTTTTT.

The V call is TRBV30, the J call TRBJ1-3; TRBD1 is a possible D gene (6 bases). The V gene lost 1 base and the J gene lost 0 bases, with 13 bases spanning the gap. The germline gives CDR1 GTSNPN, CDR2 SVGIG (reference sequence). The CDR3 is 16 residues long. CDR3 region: CAWSDGYRASGNTIYF. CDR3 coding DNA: TGTGCCTGGAGTGACGGATACAGGGCCTCTGGAAACACCATATATTTT.

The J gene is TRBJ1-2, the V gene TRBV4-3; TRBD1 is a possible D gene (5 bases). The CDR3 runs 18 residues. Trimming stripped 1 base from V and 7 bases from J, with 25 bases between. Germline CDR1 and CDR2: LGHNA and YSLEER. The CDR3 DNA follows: TGCGCCAGCAGCCAAGTGGGGGGTGGAGTCTTGTCCCGAGGTGGCTACACCTTC. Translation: CASSQVGGGVLSRGGYTF.

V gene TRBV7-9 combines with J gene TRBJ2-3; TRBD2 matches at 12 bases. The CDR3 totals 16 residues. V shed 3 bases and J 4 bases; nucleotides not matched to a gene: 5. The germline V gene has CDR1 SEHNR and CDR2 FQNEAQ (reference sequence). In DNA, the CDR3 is TGTGCCAGCAGCTTCCTAGCGGGAGGGCCCTCAGATACGCAGTATTTT. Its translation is CASSFLAGGPSDTQYF.

The CDR3 coding sequence is TGTGCCACCAGCTCGACGACAGGGGGCACTGAAGCTTTCTTT. This codes for CATSSTTGGTEAFF. The chain recombines TRBV15 with TRBJ1-1; 9 bases agree with TRBD1. V lost 5 bases and J lost 4; bases outside the gene matches: 5. There are 14 residues in the CDR3. CDR1 is LNHNV and CDR2 is YYDKDF in the germline V gene (reference sequence).

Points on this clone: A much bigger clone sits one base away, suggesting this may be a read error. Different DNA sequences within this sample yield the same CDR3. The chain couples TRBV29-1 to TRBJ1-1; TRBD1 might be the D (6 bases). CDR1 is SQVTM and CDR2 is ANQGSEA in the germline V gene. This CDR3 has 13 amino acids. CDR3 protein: CSVELAGGRGAFF. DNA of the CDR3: TGTAGCGTTGAATTGGCGGGGGGCCGTGGGGCTTTCTTT.

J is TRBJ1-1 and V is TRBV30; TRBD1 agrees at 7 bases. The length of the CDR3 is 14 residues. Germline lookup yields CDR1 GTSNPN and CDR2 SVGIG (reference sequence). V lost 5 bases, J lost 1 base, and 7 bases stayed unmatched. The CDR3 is CAWARQGRNTEAFF. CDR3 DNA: TGTGCCTGGGCGAGACAGGGTCGGAACACTGAAGCTTTCTTT.

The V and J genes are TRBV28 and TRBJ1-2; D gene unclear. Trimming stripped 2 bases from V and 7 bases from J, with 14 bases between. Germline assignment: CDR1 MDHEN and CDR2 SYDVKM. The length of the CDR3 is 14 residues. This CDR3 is CASSLGSPLSGYTF. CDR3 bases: TGTGCCAGCAGTTTAGGCAGCCCTCTTAGTGGCTACACCTTC.

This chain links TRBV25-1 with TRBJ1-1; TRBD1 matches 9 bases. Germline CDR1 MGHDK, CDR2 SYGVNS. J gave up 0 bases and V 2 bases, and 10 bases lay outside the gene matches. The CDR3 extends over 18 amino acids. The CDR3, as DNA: TGTGCCAGCAGTGAAATCTCCGGGACAGGGCCCATGAACACTGAAGCTTTCTTT. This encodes CASSEISGTGPMNTEAFF.

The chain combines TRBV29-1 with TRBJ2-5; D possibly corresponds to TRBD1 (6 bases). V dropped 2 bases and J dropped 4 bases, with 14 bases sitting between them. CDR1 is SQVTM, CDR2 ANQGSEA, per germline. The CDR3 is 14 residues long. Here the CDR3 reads CSVESRTVRETQYF. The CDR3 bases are TGCAGCGTTGAATCTCGGACAGTCCGAGAGACCCAGTACTTC. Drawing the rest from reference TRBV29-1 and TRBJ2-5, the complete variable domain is SAVISQKPSRDICQRGTSLTIQCQVDSQVTMMFWYRQQPGQSLTLIATANQGSEATYESGFVIDKFPISRPNLTFSTLTVSNMSPEDSSIYLCSVESRTVRETQYFGPGTRLLVL.

CDR3: CASSPGVTETQYF. The CDR3 DNA is TGTGCCAGCTCACCAGGGGTTACGGAGACCCAGTACTTC. The chain couples TRBV18 to TRBJ2-5; D not resolved. This CDR3 is built from 13 residues. V lost 2 bases to trimming and J lost 5 bases, with 9 bases between them. Germline loops: CDR1 KGHSH, CDR2 LQKENI.

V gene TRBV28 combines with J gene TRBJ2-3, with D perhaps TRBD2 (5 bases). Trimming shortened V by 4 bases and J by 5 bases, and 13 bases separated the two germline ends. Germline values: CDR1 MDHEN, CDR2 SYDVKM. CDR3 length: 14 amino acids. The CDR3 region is CASSSEASLDTQYF. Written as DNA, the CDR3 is TGTGCCAGCAGTTCGGAGGCGAGTCTAGATACGCAGTATTTT.

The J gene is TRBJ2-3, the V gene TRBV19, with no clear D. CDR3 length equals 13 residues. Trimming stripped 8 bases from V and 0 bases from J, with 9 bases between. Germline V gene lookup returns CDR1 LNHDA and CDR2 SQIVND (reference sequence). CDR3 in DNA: TGTGCCAGTGGACGGGCTAGCACAGATACGCAGTATTTT. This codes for CASGRASTDTQYF.

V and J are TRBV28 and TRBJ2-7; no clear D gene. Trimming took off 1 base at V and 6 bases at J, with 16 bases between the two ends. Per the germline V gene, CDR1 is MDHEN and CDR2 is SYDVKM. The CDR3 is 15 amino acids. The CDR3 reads CASSLSVSPAREQYF. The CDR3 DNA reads TGTGCCAGCAGTTTATCGGTCAGTCCCGCCCGCGAGCAGTACTTC.

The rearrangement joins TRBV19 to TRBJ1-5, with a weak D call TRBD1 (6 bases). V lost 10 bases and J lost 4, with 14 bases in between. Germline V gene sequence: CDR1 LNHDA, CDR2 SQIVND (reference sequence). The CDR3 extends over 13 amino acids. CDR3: CATSTGSNQPQHF. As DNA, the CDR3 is TGTGCCACTTCGACAGGTTCGAATCAGCCCCAGCATTTT. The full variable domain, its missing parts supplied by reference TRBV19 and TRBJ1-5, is DGGITQSPKYLFRKEGQNVTLSCEQNLNHDAMYWYRQDPGQGLRLIYYSQIVNDFQKGDIAEGYSVSREKKESFPLTVTSAQKNPTAFYLCATSTGSNQPQHFGDGTRLSIL.

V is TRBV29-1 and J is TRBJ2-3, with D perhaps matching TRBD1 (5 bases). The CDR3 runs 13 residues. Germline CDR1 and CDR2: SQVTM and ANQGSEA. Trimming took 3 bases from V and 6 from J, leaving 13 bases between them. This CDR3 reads CSVEGLLRDTQYF. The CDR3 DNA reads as TGCAGCGTTGAGGGGCTCCTTCGGGATACGCAGTATTTT.

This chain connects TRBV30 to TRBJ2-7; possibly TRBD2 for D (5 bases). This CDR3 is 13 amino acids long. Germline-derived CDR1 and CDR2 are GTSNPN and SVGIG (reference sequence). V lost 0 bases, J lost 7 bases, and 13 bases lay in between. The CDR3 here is CAWSVAGSWEQYF. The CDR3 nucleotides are TGTGCCTGGAGTGTTGCGGGTTCGTGGGAGCAGTACTTC.

This CDR3 reads CASSRGTIYEQYF. Written as DNA, the CDR3 is TGTGCCAGTAGTAGAGGGACCATCTACGAGCAGTACTTC. This chain uses TRBV19 with TRBJ2-7; TRBD1 or TRBD2 may be the D gene (5 bases each). V dropped 4 bases and J dropped 3 bases, with 10 bases sitting between them. This CDR3 is built from 13 residues. CDR1 is LNHDA, CDR2 SQIVND, per germline (reference sequence).

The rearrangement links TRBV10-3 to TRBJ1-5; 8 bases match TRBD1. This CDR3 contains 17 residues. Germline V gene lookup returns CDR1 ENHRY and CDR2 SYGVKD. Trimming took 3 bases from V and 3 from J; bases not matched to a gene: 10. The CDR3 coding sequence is TGTGCCATCAGTGACCCATCATCAGGGGGCCCCAATCAGCCCCAGCATTTT. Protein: CAISDPSSGGPNQPQHF.

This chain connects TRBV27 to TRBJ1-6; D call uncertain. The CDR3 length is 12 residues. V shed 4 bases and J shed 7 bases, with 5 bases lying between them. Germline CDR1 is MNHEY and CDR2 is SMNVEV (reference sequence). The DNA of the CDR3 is TGTGCCAGCAGTTACCCAAATTCACCCCTCCACTTT. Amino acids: CASSYPNSPLHF.

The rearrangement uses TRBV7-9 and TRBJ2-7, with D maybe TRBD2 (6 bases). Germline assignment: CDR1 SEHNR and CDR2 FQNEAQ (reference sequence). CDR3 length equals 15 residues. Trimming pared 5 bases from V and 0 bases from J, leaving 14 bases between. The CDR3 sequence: CASSRKGTDSYEQYF. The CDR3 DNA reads TGTGCCAGCAGCCGTAAGGGGACTGACTCCTACGAGCAGTACTTC.

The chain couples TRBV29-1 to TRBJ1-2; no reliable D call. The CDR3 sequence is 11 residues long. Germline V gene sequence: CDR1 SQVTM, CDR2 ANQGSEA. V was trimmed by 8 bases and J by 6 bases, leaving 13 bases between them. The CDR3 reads CSLGDMDGYTF. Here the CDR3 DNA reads TGCAGCCTCGGAGACATGGATGGCTACACCTTC.

The CDR3 nucleotides are TGTGCCAGCAGCCAAAGGGGCCCGGGAGGGGTTTATGAGCAGTTCTTC. Translation: CASSQRGPGGVYEQFF. This chain links TRBV14 with TRBJ2-1; 8 bases map to TRBD2. This CDR3 has 16 amino acids. The V segment lost 2 bases and the J segment 8 bases; nucleotides outside the gene matches: 11. Germline V gene data show CDR1 as SGHDN and CDR2 as FVKESK.

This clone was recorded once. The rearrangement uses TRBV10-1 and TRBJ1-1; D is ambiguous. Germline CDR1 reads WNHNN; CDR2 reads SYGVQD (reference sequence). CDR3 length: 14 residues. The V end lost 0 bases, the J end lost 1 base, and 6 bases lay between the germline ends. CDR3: CASSESRRNTEAFF. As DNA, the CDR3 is TGCGCCAGCAGTGAGTCTCGCAGGAACACTGAAGCTTTCTTT.

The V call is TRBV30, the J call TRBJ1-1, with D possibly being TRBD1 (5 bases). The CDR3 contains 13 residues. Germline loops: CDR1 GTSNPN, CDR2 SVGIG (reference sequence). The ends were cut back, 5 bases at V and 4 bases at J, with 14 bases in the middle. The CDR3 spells CAWAVGGRTEAFF. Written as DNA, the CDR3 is TGTGCCTGGGCCGTGGGGGGTCGCACTGAAGCTTTCTTT. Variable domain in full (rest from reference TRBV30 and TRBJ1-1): SQTIHQWPATLVQPVGSPLSLECTVEGTSNPNLYWYRQAAGRGLQLLFYSVGIGQISSEVPQNLSASRPQDRQFILSSKKLLLSDSGFYLCAWAVGGRTEAFFGQGTRLTVV.

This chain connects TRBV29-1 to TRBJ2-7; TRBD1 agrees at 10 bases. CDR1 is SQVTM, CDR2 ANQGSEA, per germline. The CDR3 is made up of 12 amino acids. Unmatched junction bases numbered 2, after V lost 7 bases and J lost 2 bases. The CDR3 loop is CSGGTGAYEQYF. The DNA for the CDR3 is TGCAGCGGAGGGACAGGGGCCTACGAGCAGTACTTC.

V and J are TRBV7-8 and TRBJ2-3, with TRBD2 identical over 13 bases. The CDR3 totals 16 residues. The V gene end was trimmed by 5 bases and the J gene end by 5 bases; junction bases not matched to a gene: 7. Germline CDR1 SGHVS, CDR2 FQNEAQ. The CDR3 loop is CASSLRRLAGGDTQYF. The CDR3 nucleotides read TGTGCCAGCAGCCTTCGTAGACTAGCGGGAGGAGATACGCAGTATTTT.

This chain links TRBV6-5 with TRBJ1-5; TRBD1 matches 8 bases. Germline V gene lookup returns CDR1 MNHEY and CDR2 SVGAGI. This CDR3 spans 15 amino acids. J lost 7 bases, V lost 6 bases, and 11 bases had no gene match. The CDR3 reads CASRSTGTGGQPQHF. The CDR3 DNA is TGTGCCAGCAGGTCTACCGGGACAGGAGGGCAGCCCCAGCATTTT.